The text below deals with one T cell receptor beta chain. The V gene lost 4 bases and the J gene lost 6 bases, with 19 bases spanning the gap. CDR3 length equals 15 residues. Germline-derived CDR1 and CDR2 are SGHRS and YFSETQ. Using immunoSEQ multiplex PCR, the repertoire was profiled, and TCRdb retains in-frame clones only, with some absent. The data contain approximately 23,000 clones, roughly 88% of them singletons. This entry comes from a study of OX40 agonist ivuxolimab in advanced cancers. This TCR was sampled from an adult with an advanced solid tumor such as melanoma, head and neck, liver or kidney cancer. The source material was CD4+ or CD8+ T cells sorted from blood, sampled in a trial of the OX40 agonist ivuxolimab. This chain joins TRBV5-1 and TRBJ1-2; D is possibly TRBD1 (5 bases). CDR3 DNA sequence: TGCGCCAGCAGCCCCTCAGAGGAGGGGCGTCATGGCTACACCTTC. It translates to CASSPSEEGRHGYTF.